A selection of T cell receptor beta chains follows, all from one sample in a study of blood T cells in healthy people across ages. TCRdb re-called the 5' RACE reads through MiXCR, storing one row per CDR3 protein. The sample contains 710,000 or so distinct CDR3 sequences, 22% of which appear only once. The sample comprised blood. The receptor source for this set is an older man in good health. The CDR3 runs from the conserved cysteine through the conserved F or W.

v_call,j_call,cdr3_aa
TRBV5-1,TRBJ2-3,CASSFRQRTDTQYF
TRBV7-8,TRBJ2-1,CASSLATRGYNEQFF
TRBV5-4,TRBJ1-4,CASSPTGDATNEKLFF
TRBV11-2,TRBJ2-3,CASGTLSSTDTQYF
TRBV27,TRBJ2-1,CASSSRRQVNNEQFF
TRBV5-1,TRBJ2-3,CASSEAGNTQYF
TRBV12-3/TRBV12-4,TRBJ2-5,CASSLAGFRYKQYF
TRBV5-1,TRBJ1-3,CASSTSGGTGTIYF
TRBV28,TRBJ2-3,CASSLRPPSTDTQYF
TRBV21-1,TRBJ2-3,CASYTGDTDTQYF
TRBV20-1,TRBJ1-2,CSASPPLGDYGYTF
TRBV5-1,TRBJ1-1,CASSLGPDPEAFF
TRBV10-3,TRBJ1-1,CAISEGGRGRTEAFF
TRBV28,TRBJ1-2,CASRLDRGGYTF
TRBV30,TRBJ2-2,CAWSLDRGWELFF
TRBV12-3/TRBV12-4,NA,CASSFGQGRRQFF
TRBV5-1,TRBJ2-3,CASSLVLAGAGDTQYF
TRBV6-2/TRBV6-3,TRBJ2-1,CASSLGTSGRFNEQFF
TRBV3-1,TRBJ2-6,CASSQRGIRISGANVLTF
TRBV14,TRBJ2-5,CASSQDGRWKQYF
TRBV12-3/TRBV12-4,TRBJ1-4,CASSFWGLDGPGGNEKLFF
TRBV6-5,TRBJ2-1,CASSYRSGYSYNEQFF
TRBV11-2,NA,CASSTTSGTYNEQFF
TRBV12-3/TRBV12-4,NA,CASSYQGTSYEQYF
TRBV29-1,TRBJ2-1,CSVELYNEQFF
TRBV7-3,TRBJ2-1,CASSLTRNPNNEQFF
TRBV7-9,TRBJ1-2,CASSFTGINYGYTF
TRBV9,TRBJ2-1,CASSVEGSGTYNEQFF
TRBV29-1,TRBJ2-1,CSVSSSGGSYNEQFF
TRBV29-1,TRBJ2-3,CNAGQAATDTQYF
TRBV6-5,TRBJ2-1,CASSYHQGRGEQFF
TRBV20-1,TRBJ2-4,CSAPGGGARNIQYF
TRBV20-1,TRBJ1-1,CSAFQMNTEAFF
TRBV12-3/TRBV12-4,TRBJ1-4,CASTPGADRGEKLFF
TRBV4-3,TRBJ1-2,CASSQGTGNIGYTF
TRBV29-1,TRBJ1-4,CSVGGVLEKKLFF
TRBV6-1,TRBJ1-2,CASSESPGESYGYTF
TRBV24-1,TRBJ2-2,CATSDPGLAGAWNTGELFF
TRBV6-2/TRBV6-3,TRBJ2-5,CASSPPSGGILGTQYF
TRBV12-3/TRBV12-4,TRBJ2-5,CASTEGPRETQYF
TRBV27,TRBJ1-4,CASSRDRGLGEKLFF
TRBV28,TRBJ1-4,CASMPTVPNEKLFF
TRBV7-9,TRBJ2-2,CASGGGADTGELFF
TRBV7-3,TRBJ2-1,CASSPGDYQSYNEQFF
TRBV20-1,NA,CSARLARGEQFF
TRBV20-1,TRBJ2-2,CSARGGPVGELFF
TRBV11-3,TRBJ2-2,CASSRDRAVTGELFF
TRBV4-2,TRBJ2-7,CASSQDRDRDYEQYF
TRBV6-2/TRBV6-3,TRBJ1-4,CASSLPPNEKLFF
TRBV3-1,TRBJ2-1,CASSPPGLRNEQFF
TRBV5-1,TRBJ2-7,CASSLVHRGASHEQYF
TRBV5-1,TRBJ1-1,CASSLTGLNTGAFF
TRBV3-1,TRBJ2-5,CASSQEGYQETQYF
TRBV9,TRBJ1-1,CASSPSRALAEAFF
TRBV27,TRBJ1-1,CASSLTGQGTEAFF
TRBV12-3/TRBV12-4,TRBJ1-1,CASSFQANTEAFF
TRBV6-1,TRBJ2-4,CATAVPGNPIQYF
TRBV6-1,TRBJ2-4,CASSVRRDNKNIQYF
TRBV5-1,TRBJ2-4,CASSHRDSNIQYF